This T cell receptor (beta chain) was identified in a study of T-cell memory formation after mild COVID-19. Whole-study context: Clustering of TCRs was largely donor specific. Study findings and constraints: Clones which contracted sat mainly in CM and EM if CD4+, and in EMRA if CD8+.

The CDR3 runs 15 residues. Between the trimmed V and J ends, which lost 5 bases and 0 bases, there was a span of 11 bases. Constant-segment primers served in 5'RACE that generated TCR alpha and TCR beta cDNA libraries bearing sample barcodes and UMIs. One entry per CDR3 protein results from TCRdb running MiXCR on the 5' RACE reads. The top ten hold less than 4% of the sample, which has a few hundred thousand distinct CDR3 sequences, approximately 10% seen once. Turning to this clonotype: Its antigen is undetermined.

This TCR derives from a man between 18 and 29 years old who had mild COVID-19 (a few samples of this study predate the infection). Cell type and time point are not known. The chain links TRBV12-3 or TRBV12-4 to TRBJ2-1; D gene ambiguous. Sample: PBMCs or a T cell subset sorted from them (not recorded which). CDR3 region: CASSGLGSSYNEQFF. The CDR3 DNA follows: TGTGCCAGCAGTGGGCTGGGTAGCTCCTACAATGAGCAGTTCTTC.